These 10 T cell receptor beta chains share one sample of origin, sequenced in a study of control samples from healthy donors and cancer patients. Only in-frame clones appear in the TCRdb table, and some are missing; sequencing was by immunoSEQ multiplex PCR. The table has around 150,000 clones, 96% seen once. The source material was blood. All receptors derive from a woman aged 30 to 39 in good health.

The V and J genes are TRBV24-1 and TRBJ1-5; TRBD1 matches at 9 bases. V trimming: 5 bases; J trimming: 2 bases; junction bases outside the gene matches: 3. Germline V lookup: CDR1 KGHDR, CDR2 SFDVKD. The CDR3 contains 15 residues. As DNA, the CDR3 is TGTGCCACCAGTGCCCGGACAGGGGGCAATCAGCCCCAGCATTTT. It yields the protein CATSARTGGNQPQHF.

The chain couples TRBV6-5 to TRBJ2-6; no clear D gene. CDR1 and CDR2 (germline): MNHEY, SVGAGI. Trimming took 4 bases from V and 0 from J, leaving 7 bases between them. The CDR3 extends over 15 amino acids. CDR3 DNA: TGTGCCAGCAGTTTAAGGGACTCTGGGGCCAACGTCCTGACTTTC. This encodes CASSLRDSGANVLTF.

The chain uses TRBV6-5 and TRBJ2-3, with no clear D. V was shortened by 2 bases and J by 1 base, with 4 bases between the two germline ends. Germline lookup yields CDR1 MNHEY and CDR2 SVGAGI. This CDR3 comprises 13 residues. The CDR3 loop reads CASSYTGTDTQYF. The CDR3 DNA follows: TGTGCCAGCAGTTACACGGGCACAGATACGCAGTATTTT.

The chain joins TRBV30 to TRBJ2-3; 9 nucleotides line up with TRBD2. The CDR3 length is 15 residues. The V and J ends lost 4 bases and 6 bases, in that order; junction bases with no gene match: 11. CDR1 and CDR2 from the germline V gene are GTSNPN and SVGIG (reference sequence). The CDR3 is CAWNGASGMMDTQYF. CDR3 in DNA: TGTGCCTGGAACGGGGCTAGCGGGATGATGGATACGCAGTATTTT.

This rearrangement joins TRBV28 to TRBJ1-5; D is ambiguous. The ends were cut back, 5 bases at V and 5 bases at J, with 13 bases in the middle. The CDR3 is 14 residues long. Germline V gene data show CDR1 as MDHEN and CDR2 as SYDVKM. The CDR3 DNA follows: TGTGCCAGCAGTACGAGGGCCTACGATCAGCCCCAGCATTTT. Residues: CASSTRAYDQPQHF.

The V call is TRBV6-6, the J call TRBJ2-5; TRBD2 might be the D (5 bases). Deletions cut 5 bases from V and 1 base from J, with 8 bases between. This CDR3 has 13 amino acids. CDR1 and CDR2 from the germline V gene are MNHNY and SVGAGI (reference sequence). The CDR3: CASSKLGQETQYF. The CDR3 bases are TGTGCCAGCAGTAAACTAGGCCAAGAGACCCAGTACTTC.

J is TRBJ2-2 and V is TRBV5-1; the D is unclear. CDR3 size: 12 residues. The V and J ends lost 2 bases and 2 bases respectively, with 1 base between them. In germline, CDR1 is SGHRS, CDR2 YFSETQ. CDR3 sequence: CASSFNTGELFF. The DNA of the CDR3 is TGCGCCAGCAGCTTCAACACCGGGGAGCTGTTTTTT. The variable domain in full, with the rest retrieved from reference TRBV5-1 and TRBJ2-2, is KAGVTQTPRYLIKTRGQQVTLSCSPISGHRSVSWYQQTPGQGLQFLFEYFSETQRNKGNFPGRFSGRQFSNSRSEMNVSTLELGDSALYLCASSFNTGELFFGEGSRLTVL.

V gene TRBV18 combines with J gene TRBJ2-5, with TRBD2 identical over 10 bases. After removal of 3 bases from V and 2 bases from J, the junction contained 9 bases not matched to a gene. Germline lookup yields CDR1 KGHSH and CDR2 LQKENI. CDR3 length: 17 residues. The CDR3 loop reads CASSPSFSGRRQETQYF. CDR3 nucleotides: TGTGCCAGCTCACCCAGTTTTAGCGGGAGGAGGCAAGAGACCCAGTACTTC.

The genes are TRBV28 and TRBJ2-5; 7 positions match TRBD2. V was clipped by 5 bases and J by 6 bases; unmatched bases: 9. From germline, CDR1 is MDHEN and CDR2 SYDVKM. There are 14 residues in the CDR3. CDR3 nucleotides: TGTGCCAGCAGTCCTAGCGGAGGCGTTAAGACCCAGTACTTC. This sequence encodes CASSPSGGVKTQYF.

This clone was seen a single time. The V call is TRBV11-2, the J call TRBJ1-1; no clear D gene. Germline CDR1 is SGHAT and CDR2 is FQNNGV. The CDR3 contains 11 residues. The V and J ends lost 4 bases and 5 bases respectively, with 5 bases between them. CDR3 residues: CASSSVTEAFF. CDR3 coding DNA: TGTGCCAGCAGCTCCGTAACTGAAGCTTTCTTT.